This TCR beta chain appears in the sequencing data of a study of blood T cells in healthy people across ages. The study's findings and limits: Investigators viewed diversity estimates from one million T cells as underestimates, the study reported. Compared with aged donors, long-lived donors showed fewer expanded clones, suggesting selection.

Comment on this clonotype: Its cognate antigen is unknown.

Total RNA extraction produced at least 5.5 micrograms (per sample) for the study. Through a sample-barcoded 5' primer and a J-beta primer mix, a second PCR was run for roughly 7 to 12 cycles. Every molecule of cDNA carried a tag from a template-switch adaptor with 12 random nucleotides. Each CDR3 protein is one row after TCRdb ran MiXCR on the 5' RACE reads. The sample carries more than 700,000 distinct CDR3 sequences, approximately 55% recorded once. CDR1 and CDR2 (germline): SGHDT, YYEEEE. This CDR3 contains 14 residues. V shed 5 bases and J shed 3 bases, with 14 bases lying between them. The V call is TRBV5-6, the J call TRBJ1-2; no definite D call. This clonotype originated in an elderly man in good health. Material for sequencing was blood. Here the CDR3 DNA reads TGTGCCAGCAGAGGACGGAGATGGGACTATGGCTACACCTTC. Translated, it gives CASRGRRWDYGYTF.